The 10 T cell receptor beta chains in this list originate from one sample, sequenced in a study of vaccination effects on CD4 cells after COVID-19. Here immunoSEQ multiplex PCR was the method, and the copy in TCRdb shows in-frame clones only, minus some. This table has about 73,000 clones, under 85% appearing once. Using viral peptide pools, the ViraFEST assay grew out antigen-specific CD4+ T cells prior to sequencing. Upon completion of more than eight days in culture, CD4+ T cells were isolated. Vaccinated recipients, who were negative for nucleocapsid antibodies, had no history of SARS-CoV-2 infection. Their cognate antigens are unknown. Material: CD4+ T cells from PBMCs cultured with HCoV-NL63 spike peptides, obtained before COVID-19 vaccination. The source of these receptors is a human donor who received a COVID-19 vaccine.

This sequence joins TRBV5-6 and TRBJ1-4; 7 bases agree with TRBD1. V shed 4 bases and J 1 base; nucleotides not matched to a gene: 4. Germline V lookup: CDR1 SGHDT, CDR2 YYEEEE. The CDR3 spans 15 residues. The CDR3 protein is CASSGRQGTNEKLFF. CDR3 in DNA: TGTGCCAGCAGCGGAAGACAGGGAACTAATGAAAAACTGTTTTTT.

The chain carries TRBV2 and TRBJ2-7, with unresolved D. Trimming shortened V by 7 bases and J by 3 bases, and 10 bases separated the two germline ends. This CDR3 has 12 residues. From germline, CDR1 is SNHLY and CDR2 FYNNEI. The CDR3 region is CASMESRYEQYV. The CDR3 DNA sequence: TGTGCCAGCATGGAATCCCGCTACGAGCAGTACGTC.

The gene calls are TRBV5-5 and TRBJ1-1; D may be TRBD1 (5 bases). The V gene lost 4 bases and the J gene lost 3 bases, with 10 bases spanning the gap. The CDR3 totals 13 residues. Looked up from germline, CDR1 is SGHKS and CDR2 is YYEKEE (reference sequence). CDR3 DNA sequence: TGTGCCAGCAGCACTTTGGGGGACACTGAAGCTTTCTTT. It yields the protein CASSTLGDTEAFF.

In DNA, the CDR3 is TGCGCCAGCAGCCACCCCGGAGGGACCAGCACAGATACGCAGTATTTT. This codes for CASSHPGGTSTDTQYF. V gene TRBV5-1 combines with J gene TRBJ2-3; possibly TRBD2 for D (6 bases). Germline CDR1 is SGHRS and CDR2 is YFSETQ. V shed 4 bases and J shed 0 bases, with 15 bases lying between them. The CDR3 is 16 amino acids.

The DNA for the CDR3 is TGCGCCAGCAGTTGGGACAGCCTTAACTATGGCTACACCTTC. Amino acids: CASSWDSLNYGYTF. The V gene is TRBV10-2, the J gene TRBJ1-2, with 7 bases matching TRBD1. Germline lookup yields CDR1 WSHSY and CDR2 SAAADI. The CDR3 totals 14 residues. V lost 5 bases, J lost 1 base, and 4 bases stayed unmatched.

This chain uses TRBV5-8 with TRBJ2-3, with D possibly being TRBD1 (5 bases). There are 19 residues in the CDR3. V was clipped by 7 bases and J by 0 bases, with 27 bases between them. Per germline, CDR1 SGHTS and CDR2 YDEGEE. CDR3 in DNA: TGTGCCAGCCCTGGGTCTTTCTGGGGTTCGACAGCCAGCACAGATACGCAGTATTTT. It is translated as CASPGSFWGSTASTDTQYF.

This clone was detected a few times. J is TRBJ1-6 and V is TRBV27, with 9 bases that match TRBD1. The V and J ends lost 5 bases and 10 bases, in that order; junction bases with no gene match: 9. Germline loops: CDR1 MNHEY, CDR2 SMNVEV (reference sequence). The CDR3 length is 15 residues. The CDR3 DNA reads TGTGCCAGCAGTCTCGGGACAGGGAGGGAGTCACCCCTCCACTTT. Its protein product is CASSLGTGRESPLHF.

This CDR3 is CASSVKGALYNEQFF. DNA for the CDR3: TGTGCCAGCAGTGTTAAGGGGGCGCTTTACAATGAGCAGTTCTTC. The chain is built from TRBV2 and TRBJ2-1; 7 nucleotides align to TRBD1. This CDR3 is 15 amino acids long. Trimming cost V 4 bases and J 4 bases; bases outside gene matches: 7. Germline loops: CDR1 SNHLY, CDR2 FYNNEI. Full variable domain (rest looked up from reference TRBV2 and TRBJ2-1): EPEVTQTPSHQVTQMGQEVILRCVPISNHLYFYWYRQILGQKVEFLVSFYNNEISEKSEIFDDQFSVERPDGSNFTLKIRSTKLEDSAMYFCASSVKGALYNEQFFGPGTRLTVL.

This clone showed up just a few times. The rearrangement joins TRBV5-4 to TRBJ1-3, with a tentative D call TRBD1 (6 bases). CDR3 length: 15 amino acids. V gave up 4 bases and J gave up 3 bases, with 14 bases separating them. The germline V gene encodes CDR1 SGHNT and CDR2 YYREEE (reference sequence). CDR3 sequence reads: CASSQATGYGNTIYF. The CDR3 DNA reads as TGTGCCAGCAGCCAAGCGACAGGATATGGAAACACCATATATTTT.

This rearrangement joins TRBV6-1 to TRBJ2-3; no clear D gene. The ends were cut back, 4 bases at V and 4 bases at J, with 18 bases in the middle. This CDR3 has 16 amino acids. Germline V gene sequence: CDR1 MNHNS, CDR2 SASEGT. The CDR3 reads CASSGRLPRTPDTQYF. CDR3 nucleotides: TGTGCCAGCAGTGGGCGACTTCCCCGTACGCCAGATACGCAGTATTTT.